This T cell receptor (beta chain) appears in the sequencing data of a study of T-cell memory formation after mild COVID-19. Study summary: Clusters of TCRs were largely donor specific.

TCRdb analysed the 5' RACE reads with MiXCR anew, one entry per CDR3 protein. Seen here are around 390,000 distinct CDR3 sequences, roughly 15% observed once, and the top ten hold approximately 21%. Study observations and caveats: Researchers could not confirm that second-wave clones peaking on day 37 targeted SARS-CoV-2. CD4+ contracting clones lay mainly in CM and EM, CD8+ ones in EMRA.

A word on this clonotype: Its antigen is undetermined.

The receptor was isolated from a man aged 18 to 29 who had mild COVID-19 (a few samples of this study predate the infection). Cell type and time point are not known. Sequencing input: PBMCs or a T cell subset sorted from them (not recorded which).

CDR3 in DNA: TGTGCCAGCAGCTCACTAGCGGGGCAAGAGACCCAGTACTTC. It yields the protein CASSSLAGQETQYF. The chain recombines TRBV7-2 with TRBJ2-5, with TRBD2 matching over 10 bases. The germline CDR1 and CDR2 sequences are SGHTA and FQGNSA. The CDR3 runs to 14 residues. Trimming took 4 bases from V and 2 from J; bases not matched to a gene: 1.